These 27 T cell receptor beta chains originate from one sample sequenced in a study of T cell repertoires in cytomegalovirus infection (dated by TCRdb to between 2018 and 2020). Sequencing was performed on an Illumina HiSeq 1500. TCRdb's own reprocessing of the public reads used fastp at Q25 and MiXCR and kept productive beta chains. Here each entry gathers all rows of one CDR3 protein and keeps the most common genes and DNA. Counted in this sample were a few hundred thousand distinct CDR3 sequences; about a sixth of them appeared once. More than 45% of the sample comes from the top ten. Sequenced: CD8+ T cells from PBMCs. These receptors originate from a human donor in good health (CMV status not recorded). Some clones in this sample may be carry-over from other donors' samples.

The table lists this clonotype with many counts. At one end the junction does not follow the germline gene, possibly because of a read error. The rearrangement joins TRBV7-2 to TRBJ2-5, with 7 bases identical to TRBD1. This CDR3 comprises 16 residues. CDR1 and CDR2 from the germline V gene are SGHTA and FQGNSA. This CDR3 reads CASSLAQTGLGETQYF. The CDR3 DNA is TGTGCCAGCAGCCTAGCCCAGACAGGGTTAGGAGAGACCCAGTACTTC.

The CDR3 loop reads CASSEARTSGDDYDEQYF. In DNA form, the CDR3 reads TGTGCCAGCAGTGAAGCGAGGACTAGCGGGGACGACTATGACGAGCAGTACTTC. V is TRBV6-1 and J is TRBJ2-7; 12 bases fit TRBD2. In germline, CDR1 is MNHNS, CDR2 SASEGT. This CDR3 comprises 18 residues. J gave up 5 bases and V 0 bases, and 11 bases lay outside the gene matches.

The genes are TRBV6-2 or TRBV6-3 and TRBJ2-1, with 11 bases fitting TRBD1. J lost 13 bases, V lost 6 bases, and 5 bases had no gene match. Per germline, CDR1 MNHEY and CDR2 SVGEGT. This CDR3 region has 12 residues. Here the CDR3 reads CASRGQGAEQFF. Here the CDR3 DNA reads TGTGCCAGCAGAGGACAGGGGGCTGAACAGTTCTTC.

This chain uses TRBV6-6 with TRBJ2-3; D call uncertain. Per the germline V gene, CDR1 is MNHNY and CDR2 is SVGAGI (reference sequence). The CDR3 is 16 amino acids. V was shortened by 1 base and J by 3 bases, with 14 bases between the two germline ends. The CDR3 DNA sequence: TGTGCCAGCAGTTACTTACACGCTCTCGAGACAGATACGCAGTATTTT. Its protein product is CASSYLHALETDTQYF.

Worth noting for this clonotype: A read error may explain this, as a much larger clone is one base away. The chain joins TRBV7-8 to TRBJ2-3, with D possibly TRBD2 on 6 matching bases. The CDR3 is 15 amino acids. The germline V gene has CDR1 SGHVS and CDR2 FQNEAQ. CDR3 loop: CVSSSYGTSRDTQYF. CDR3 DNA: TGTGTCAGCAGCAGTTATGGGACTTCCAGGGATACGCAGTATTTT.

This clonotype was seen many times. The chain uses TRBV20-1 and TRBJ1-2; a possible D gene is TRBD1 (5 bases). This CDR3 has 16 amino acids. Germline V lookup: CDR1 DFQATT, CDR2 SNEGSKA (reference sequence). The V and J ends lost 3 bases and 0 bases respectively, with 17 bases between them. CDR3 nucleotide sequence: TGCAGTGCTAGCGGGTACCAATGGGGGGCTAACTATGGCTACACCTTC. This codes for CSASGYQWGANYGYTF.

This clonotype was seen at least ten times. The rearrangement uses TRBV7-9 and TRBJ1-1; D not certain. Trimming cost V 0 bases and J 6 bases, with 14 bases left between them. Germline V gene lookup returns CDR1 SEHNR and CDR2 FQNEAQ (reference sequence). CDR3 length equals 15 residues. The CDR3 DNA reads TGTGCCAGCAGCTTAGCCGGCGGGGTTTTTGCTGAAGCTTTCTTT. Protein: CASSLAGGVFAEAFF. Looking up the rest from reference TRBV7-9 and TRBJ1-1 gives the full variable domain: DTGVSQNPRHKITKRGQNVTFRCDPISEHNRLYWYRQTLGQGPEFLTYFQNEAQLEKSRLLSDRFSAERPKGSFSTLEIQRTEQGDSAMYLCASSLAGGVFAEAFFGQGTRLTVV.

This clonotype was counted ten times or more. The V and J genes are TRBV7-9 and TRBJ2-1; unclear D gene. Germline V lookup: CDR1 SEHNR, CDR2 FQNEAQ (reference sequence). V gave up 9 bases and J gave up 9 bases, with 12 bases separating them. The CDR3 totals 11 residues. CDR3 sequence (DNA): TGTGCCAGTCATATATCGAGTGAGCAGTTCTTC. It specifies CASHISSEQFF.

This clonotype was seen a handful of times. The V and J genes are TRBV28 and TRBJ2-1, with TRBD2 as a possible D gene (5 bases). Germline V CDR1 and CDR2: MDHEN, SYDVKM. The CDR3 length is 16 residues. The ends were cut back, 2 bases at V and 4 bases at J, with 15 bases in the middle. The CDR3 region has the DNA TGTGCCAGCAGTTTAATCGGGGTAGGGCTGTACAATGAGCAGTTCTTC. Translating gives CASSLIGVGLYNEQFF.

This clonotype was found a few times. This chain connects TRBV5-1 to TRBJ1-1; the match to TRBD1 covers 8 bases. Germline loops: CDR1 SGHRS, CDR2 YFSETQ. V lost 3 bases, J lost 6 bases, and 16 bases stayed unmatched. The CDR3 runs to 17 residues. CDR3 amino acids: CASSWRVSAGGIAEAFF. As DNA, the CDR3 is TGCGCCAGCAGCTGGCGGGTCTCGGCAGGGGGCATCGCTGAAGCTTTCTTT.

This clonotype appeared a few times. V gene TRBV2 combines with J gene TRBJ2-1; possible D gene TRBD2, 5 bases. The germline CDR1 and CDR2 sequences are SNHLY and FYNNEI. V lost 5 bases, J lost 7 bases, and 18 bases lay in between. This CDR3 is 15 amino acids long. In DNA form, the CDR3 reads TGTGCCAGCAGTACAAATGAAGGCCAGCGGAATGAGCAGTTCTTC. Its protein is CASSTNEGQRNEQFF.

The J gene is TRBJ1-1, the V gene TRBV2; D possibly corresponds to TRBD1 (5 bases). Germline V gene data show CDR1 as SNHLY and CDR2 as FYNNEI. This CDR3 has 18 residues. With 4 bases removed from V and 4 bases from J, the gap between germline ends came to 25 bases. CDR3 residues: CASSVGGTALLGGTEAFF. CDR3 DNA: TGTGCCAGCAGTGTAGGCGGGACGGCTCTCCTCGGGGGCACTGAAGCTTTCTTT. The entire variable domain, with the rest obtained from reference TRBV2 and TRBJ1-1, is as follows: EPEVTQTPSHQVTQMGQEVILRCVPISNHLYFYWYRQILGQKVEFLVSFYNNEISEKSEIFDDQFSVERPDGSNFTLKIRSTKLEDSAMYFCASSVGGTALLGGTEAFFGQGTRLTVV.

This clonotype was seen a few times. The chain recombines TRBV9 with TRBJ2-1; D is uncertain. Deletions cut 0 bases from V and 9 bases from J, with 22 bases between. CDR1 and CDR2 (germline): SGDLS, YYNGEE. The CDR3 length is 17 residues. The CDR3 DNA sequence: TGTGCCAGCAGCGTAGCTCCCCCACACGATCCTCGAGGTGAGCAGTTCTTC. Its protein product is CASSVAPPHDPRGEQFF.

To note about this clonotype: This may stem from a read error, because a much larger clone lies one nucleotide away. This sequence joins TRBV7-8 and TRBJ2-1; TRBD2 agrees at 9 bases. The germline V gene has CDR1 SGHVS and CDR2 FQNEAQ. This CDR3 is 16 amino acids long. This chain's CDR3 is CASGLIAGGPRDEQFF. In nucleotides, the CDR3 is TGTGCCAGCGGCTTAATTGCGGGGGGGCCCCGGGATGAGCAGTTCTTC. Based on the CDR3 plus reference TRBV7-8 and TRBJ2-1, the full variable domain is GAGVSQSPRYKVAKRGQDVALRCDPISGHVSLFWYQQALGQGPEFLTYFQNEAQLDKSGLPSDRFFAERPEGSVSTLKIQRTQQEDSAVYLCASGLIAGGPRDEQFFGPGTRLTVL.

The chain combines TRBV29-1 with TRBJ2-5; D call uncertain. The CDR3 covers 11 residues. Trimming took off 6 bases at V and 2 bases at J, with 7 bases between the two ends. From germline, CDR1 is SQVTM and CDR2 ANQGSEA. The CDR3 reads CSVAPQETQYF. The CDR3 DNA reads TGCAGCGTAGCCCCGCAAGAGACCCAGTACTTC.

Many counts were recorded for this clonotype. V is TRBV20-1 and J is TRBJ2-2; D is ambiguous. The CDR3 totals 13 residues. V gave up 6 bases and J gave up 1 base, with 9 bases separating them. Germline V gene lookup returns CDR1 DFQATT and CDR2 SNEGSKA (reference sequence). CDR3 region: CSAPGLNTGELFF. The CDR3 nucleotides read TGCAGTGCACCCGGGCTGAACACCGGGGAGCTGTTTTTT.

This clonotype showed up just a few times. This chain joins TRBV7-2 and TRBJ1-4, with 9 bases identical to TRBD1. The germline CDR1 and CDR2 sequences are SGHTA and FQGNSA. The CDR3 is 18 residues long. V lost 1 base to trimming and J lost 1 base; unmatched junction nucleotides: 7. The CDR3 spells CASSLGPGTGITNEKLFF. The CDR3 DNA is TGTGCCAGCAGCTTAGGGCCCGGGACAGGGATAACTAATGAAAAACTGTTTTTT.

This clonotype was seen once. The chain joins TRBV5-1 to TRBJ1-1, with TRBD1 matching over 7 bases. Germline CDR1 is SGHRS and CDR2 is YFSETQ. The trim removed 5 bases at V and 3 bases at J, leaving 10 bases unmatched. The CDR3 consists of 15 residues. The CDR3 DNA reads as TGCGCCAGCAGTACGTACAGGGGTGAGGACACTGAAGCTTTCTTT. Protein product: CASSTYRGEDTEAFF. The variable domain in full, completed from reference TRBV5-1 and TRBJ1-1, reads KAGVTQTPRYLIKTRGQQVTLSCSPISGHRSVSWYQQTPGQGLQFLFEYFSETQRNKGNFPGRFSGRQFSNSRSEMNVSTLELGDSALYLCASSTYRGEDTEAFFGQGTRLTVV.

This chain links TRBV6-2 or TRBV6-3 with TRBJ2-7, with D perhaps TRBD1 or TRBD2 (6 bases each). V gave up 5 bases and J gave up 7 bases, with 27 bases separating them. Germline V gene sequence: CDR1 MNHEY, CDR2 SVGEGT. The CDR3 sequence is 17 residues long. The CDR3 bases are TGTGCCAGCAGTCAAGCCTTAGGACTCGACGGAGGGGGGGAGCAGTACTTC. It yields the protein CASSQALGLDGGGEQYF.

This clonotype was detected only a few times. The chain is built from TRBV5-1 and TRBJ1-6, with D possibly TRBD1 on 6 matching bases. Germline V gene sequence: CDR1 SGHRS, CDR2 YFSETQ. Trimming took 2 bases from V and 5 from J, leaving 11 bases between them. The CDR3 runs 15 residues. CDR3 nucleotides: TGCGCCAGCAGCTTTCGGACAGAACATAATTCACCCCTCCACTTT. It is translated as CASSFRTEHNSPLHF.

The V call is TRBV2, the J call TRBJ1-1; D is ambiguous. The V gene's germline CDR1 is SNHLY and CDR2 FYNNEI. There are 13 residues in the CDR3. V was pared by 1 base and J by 3 bases, with 6 bases between. DNA for the CDR3: TGTGCCAGCAGTGAAGGGGTGGACACTGAAGCTTTCTTT. It specifies CASSEGVDTEAFF.

In its sample, this clonotype was seen a few times. The chain couples TRBV7-2 to TRBJ1-1; D is undetermined. The V gene's germline CDR1 is SGHTA and CDR2 FQGNSA. The CDR3 consists of 12 residues. The V gene lost 5 bases and the J gene lost 11 bases, with 15 bases spanning the gap. DNA for the CDR3: TGTGCCAGCAGCCCGTACCCGGGGAGCGCTTTCTTT. Residues: CASSPYPGSAFF.

The genes are TRBV29-1 and TRBJ2-7; the D is unclear. The CDR3 has 12 amino acids. Germline-derived CDR1 and CDR2 are SQVTM and ANQGSEA. Trimming shortened V by 1 base and J by 6 bases, and 10 bases separated the two germline ends. The CDR3 DNA is TGCAGCGTTGAAGTCGGCGCCGCCGAGCAGTACTTC. Its translation: CSVEVGAAEQYF.

The sample holds a few counts of this clonotype. V usage is TRBV7-4 and J usage is TRBJ2-1; D is ambiguous. Deletions cut 1 base from V and 7 bases from J, with 5 bases between. The CDR3 has 12 residues. CDR1 is SGHVT and CDR2 is SQSDAQ in the germline V gene. CDR3 loop: CASSLGENEQFF. The CDR3 DNA is TGTGCCAGCAGCTTAGGGGAAAATGAGCAGTTCTTC.

The rearrangement uses TRBV9 and TRBJ1-1, with 9 nucleotides matching TRBD1. V shed 6 bases and J 5 bases; nucleotides not matched to a gene: 8. The CDR3 runs to 14 residues. CDR1 is SGDLS and CDR2 is YYNGEE in the germline V gene. In nucleotides, the CDR3 is TGTGCCAGCAACGGACAGGGGTCGGAGACTGAAGCTTTCTTT. Translation: CASNGQGSETEAFF.

This clonotype was counted many times. V gene TRBV7-9 combines with J gene TRBJ1-2; D is unclear. CDR3 length: 13 amino acids. V lost 0 bases and J lost 6, with 8 bases in between. Germline values: CDR1 SEHNR, CDR2 FQNEAQ (reference sequence). CDR3 region: CASSLALYDGYTF. The DNA of the CDR3 is TGTGCCAGCAGCTTAGCTCTTTACGATGGCTACACCTTC.

This clonotype appeared a few times. The chain combines TRBV3-1 with TRBJ2-7; 11 nucleotides agree with TRBD1. Trimming cost V 6 bases and J 3 bases; bases outside gene matches: 7. The CDR3 covers 15 residues. Germline V gives CDR1 LGHDT, CDR2 YNNKEL (reference sequence). This CDR3 reads CASRTGQGDLYEQYF. CDR3 bases: TGTGCCAGCAGAACGGGACAGGGGGATCTCTACGAGCAGTACTTC.